This passage covers 22 T cell receptor beta chains from one sample sequenced in a study of T-cell memory formation after mild COVID-19. TCRdb recomputed calls from the 5' RACE reads with MiXCR, one row per CDR3 protein. The sample shows roughly 450,000 distinct CDR3 sequences, roughly 18% of them seen only once. Sequencing was performed on PBMCs or a T cell subset sorted from them (not recorded which). These receptors all come from an adult woman who had mild COVID-19 (a few samples of this study predate the infection). Cell type and time point are not known.

This clonotype was detected only a few times. This chain joins TRBV10-3 and TRBJ2-4; TRBD1 aligns across 10 bases. This CDR3 spans 14 amino acids. From germline, CDR1 is ENHRY and CDR2 SYGVKD. After removal of 7 bases from V and 5 bases from J, the junction contained 5 bases not matched to a gene. Here the CDR3 reads CAITAGQGENIQYF. The DNA of the CDR3 is TGTGCCATCACCGCCGGACAGGGGGAAAACATTCAGTACTTC.

The V call is TRBV25-1, the J call TRBJ2-6; weak D call: TRBD1 (5 bases). The V gene lost 4 bases and the J gene lost 2 bases, with 15 bases spanning the gap. Germline CDR1 MGHDK, CDR2 SYGVNS. The CDR3 is 17 amino acids. Here the CDR3 reads CASSARRGLPGANVLTF. The CDR3 DNA reads as TGTGCCAGCAGTGCCCGAAGGGGCTTACCTGGGGCCAACGTCCTGACTTTC.

This clonotype was counted only a few times. This rearrangement joins TRBV5-1 to TRBJ2-5; D gene ambiguous. CDR1 and CDR2 (germline): SGHRS, YFSETQ. Trimming stripped 4 bases from V and 10 bases from J, with 17 bases between. The CDR3 covers 13 residues. The CDR3 loop is CASSLDGFSDQYF. DNA for the CDR3: TGCGCCAGCAGCCTGGACGGATTCTCGGACCAGTACTTC.

This clonotype was detected only a few times. The V call is TRBV5-5, the J call TRBJ2-5; possibly TRBD1 for D (7 bases). V lost 3 bases to trimming and J lost 4 bases, with 19 bases between them. Germline lookup yields CDR1 SGHKS and CDR2 YYEKEE (reference sequence). The CDR3 extends over 16 amino acids. The DNA for the CDR3 is TGTGCCAGCAGCTATGGAGGAGGGGGCGAAGGAGAGACCCAGTACTTC. As protein: CASSYGGGGEGETQYF.

The genes are TRBV7-2 and TRBJ2-2, with D uncertain. The CDR3 length is 14 residues. The germline gives CDR1 SGHTA, CDR2 FQGNSA. The V end lost 3 bases, the J end lost 4 bases, and 9 bases lay between the germline ends. The CDR3 DNA sequence: TGTGCCAGCAGCTTTTCTAGTCCCACCGGGGAGCTGTTTTTT. Amino acid sequence: CASSFSSPTGELFF. Using reference TRBV7-2 and TRBJ2-2 for the parts outside the CDR3, the full variable domain is GAGVSQSPSNKVTEKGKDVELRCDPISGHTALYWYRQSLGQGLEFLIYFQGNSAPDKSGLPSDRFSAERTGGSVSTLTIQRTQQEDSAVYLCASSFSSPTGELFFGEGSRLTVL.

The rearrangement joins TRBV6-5 to TRBJ1-5; the match to TRBD1 covers 8 bases. Germline CDR1 reads MNHEY; CDR2 reads SVGAGI. The CDR3 covers 15 residues. V lost 5 bases, J lost 5 bases, and 8 bases stayed unmatched. CDR3 region: CASSPDRDRHQPQHF. The CDR3 DNA reads TGTGCCAGCAGTCCGGACAGGGATAGGCATCAGCCCCAGCATTTT.

This clonotype appeared a few times. This chain joins TRBV6-5 and TRBJ1-1, with unresolved D. The V and J ends lost 4 bases and 6 bases respectively, with 21 bases between them. CDR1 and CDR2 (germline): MNHEY, SVGAGI. This CDR3 region has 16 residues. The chain's CDR3 is CASSSATRSGSAEAFF. The CDR3, as DNA: TGTGCCAGCAGTTCTGCGACGAGGAGTGGATCCGCTGAAGCTTTCTTT.

The chain couples TRBV3-1 to TRBJ2-1, with D possibly TRBD2 on 5 matching bases. Germline CDR1 is LGHDT and CDR2 is YNNKEL (reference sequence). V gave up 3 bases and J gave up 2 bases, with 14 bases separating them. This CDR3 spans 16 amino acids. In nucleotides, the CDR3 is TGTGCCAGCAGCCAGACCAACCCGGGGACCTACAATGAGCAGTTCTTC. Translation gives CASSQTNPGTYNEQFF.

The chain carries TRBV5-5 and TRBJ2-1; 9 positions agree with TRBD2. The V segment lost 1 base and the J segment 3 bases; nucleotides outside the gene matches: 2. Germline loops: CDR1 SGHKS, CDR2 YYEKEE (reference sequence). The CDR3 is 15 amino acids. The CDR3 here is CASSLWTSDYNEQFF. The DNA for the CDR3 is TGTGCCAGCAGCTTGTGGACTAGCGACTACAATGAGCAGTTCTTC. The full variable domain, rest sourced from reference TRBV5-5 and TRBJ2-1, is DAGVTQSPTHLIKTRGQQVTLRCSPISGHKSVSWYQQVLGQGPQFIFQYYEKEERGRGNFPDRFSARQFPNYSSELNVNALLLGDSALYLCASSLWTSDYNEQFFGPGTRLTVL.

This clonotype occurred many times. The chain combines TRBV12-3 or TRBV12-4 with TRBJ2-1; possibly TRBD1 for D (6 bases). Trimming removed 5 bases at V and 0 bases at J, with 11 bases between. CDR3 length: 15 amino acids. Written as DNA, the CDR3 is TGTGCCAGCAGTCCACAGGGCCGCTCCTACAATGAGCAGTTCTTC. This sequence encodes CASSPQGRSYNEQFF.

This chain uses TRBV7-2 with TRBJ2-5, with 8 positions matching TRBD1. Germline V lookup: CDR1 SGHTA, CDR2 FQGNSA. The length of the CDR3 is 16 residues. Trimming at V came to 5 bases and at J to 5 bases, leaving 13 bases not matched to a gene. CDR3 in amino acids: CASSPAGQGGWETQYF. In DNA, the CDR3 is TGTGCCAGCAGCCCTGCCGGACAGGGTGGATGGGAGACCCAGTACTTC.

The V gene is TRBV2, the J gene TRBJ2-5; tentatively, D is TRBD1 (6 bases). CDR3 size: 16 residues. The germline V gene has CDR1 SNHLY and CDR2 FYNNEI. Between the trimmed V and J ends, which lost 1 base and 3 bases, there was a span of 15 bases. The CDR3 nucleotides read TGTGCCAGCAGTGAAGAGACAGGCGGCCCCAAAGAGACCCAGTACTTC. Its translation: CASSEETGGPKETQYF.

This clonotype showed up just a few times. The chain carries TRBV18 and TRBJ2-1; 9 positions agree with TRBD2. This CDR3 comprises 15 residues. With V trimmed by 3 bases and J by 6 bases, 6 bases remained unmatched. Looked up from germline, CDR1 is KGHSH and CDR2 is LQKENI. CDR3 sequence: CASSPPGLAFNEQFF. The DNA for the CDR3 is TGTGCCAGCTCACCCCCGGGACTAGCATTCAATGAGCAGTTCTTC.

The V and J genes are TRBV27 and TRBJ2-2, with TRBD1 matching over 7 bases. Germline values: CDR1 MNHEY, CDR2 SMNVEV (reference sequence). CDR3 length equals 15 residues. The junction had 6 bases not matched to a gene; V was cut back by 5 bases and J by 3 bases. CDR3 in DNA: TGTGCCAGCAGTCGCCGGGACAGCTACACCGGGGAGCTGTTTTTT. Protein sequence: CASSRRDSYTGELFF.

The V and J genes are TRBV4-1 and TRBJ1-2; no definite D call. The CDR3 has 13 residues. Between the trimmed V and J ends, which lost 2 bases and 8 bases, there was a span of 12 bases. Looked up from germline, CDR1 is MGHRA and CDR2 is YSYEKL. The CDR3 loop reads CASSQPGVSGYTF. CDR3 sequence (DNA): TGCGCCAGCAGCCAACCGGGTGTCAGCGGCTACACCTTC.

This sequence joins TRBV6-2 or TRBV6-3 and TRBJ2-5; D unresolved. Trimming left V 9 bases short and J 5 bases short, with 13 bases between. CDR3 length equals 12 residues. Germline V gene sequence: CDR1 MNHEY, CDR2 SVGEGT. CDR3 in DNA: TGTGCCAGTTATGATAAGAAGGAGACCCAGTACTTC. The encoded protein is CASYDKKETQYF.

This clonotype occurred a few times. This chain joins TRBV24-1 and TRBJ2-1; 10 bases match TRBD2. In germline, CDR1 is KGHDR, CDR2 SFDVKD. The V and J ends lost 3 bases and 4 bases, in that order; junction bases with no gene match: 5. This CDR3 has 16 amino acids. CDR3 residues: CATSDGLAGEYNEQFF. The CDR3 bases are TGTGCCACCAGTGATGGGCTAGCGGGGGAGTACAATGAGCAGTTCTTC.

The chain uses TRBV24-1 and TRBJ2-1; no firm D call. V was clipped by 7 bases and J by 0 bases, with 12 bases between them. This CDR3 comprises 15 residues. Germline CDR1 KGHDR, CDR2 SFDVKD. CDR3 coding DNA: TGTGCCACCAGGGACCTGTACAGCTCCTACAATGAGCAGTTCTTC. It yields the protein CATRDLYSSYNEQFF.

The gene calls are TRBV5-5 and TRBJ1-1; TRBD1 is a possible D gene (5 bases). The ends were cut back, 0 bases at V and 1 base at J, with 13 bases in the middle. The CDR3 sequence is 16 residues long. Germline V gene lookup returns CDR1 SGHKS and CDR2 YYEKEE (reference sequence). CDR3 sequence reads: CASSLDLGRGNTEAFF. CDR3 coding DNA: TGTGCCAGCAGCTTGGACTTAGGGAGGGGGAACACTGAAGCTTTCTTT.

The chain combines TRBV2 with TRBJ2-2; 13 bases match TRBD2. In germline, CDR1 is SNHLY, CDR2 FYNNEI. The CDR3 sequence is 18 residues long. V gave up 6 bases and J gave up 6 bases; unmatched junction bases: 13. CDR3 region: CASRGGLAGEALPGELFF. In DNA, the CDR3 is TGTGCCAGCAGAGGAGGACTAGCGGGAGAAGCCCTCCCCGGGGAGCTGTTTTTT.

This clonotype was counted between two and nine times. As DNA, the CDR3 is TGTGCCAGCAGCCCACGGGCAGATGAGCAGTTCTTC. This translates into CASSPRADEQFF. This chain connects TRBV6-6 to TRBJ2-1; D not certain. CDR3 size: 12 residues. Germline V gene data show CDR1 as MNHNY and CDR2 as SVGAGI (reference sequence). V lost 6 bases and J lost 8, with 11 bases in between.

This chain uses TRBV15 with TRBJ2-7; D is perhaps TRBD1 or TRBD2 (6 bases each). V dropped 0 bases and J dropped 2 bases, with 11 bases sitting between them. The CDR3 contains 15 residues. CDR1 LNHNV and CDR2 YYDKDF come from the germline V gene (reference sequence). The CDR3 bases are TGTGCCACCAGCAGAGATGGAAGGGGGGCCTACGAGCAGTACTTC. This translates into CATSRDGRGAYEQYF.